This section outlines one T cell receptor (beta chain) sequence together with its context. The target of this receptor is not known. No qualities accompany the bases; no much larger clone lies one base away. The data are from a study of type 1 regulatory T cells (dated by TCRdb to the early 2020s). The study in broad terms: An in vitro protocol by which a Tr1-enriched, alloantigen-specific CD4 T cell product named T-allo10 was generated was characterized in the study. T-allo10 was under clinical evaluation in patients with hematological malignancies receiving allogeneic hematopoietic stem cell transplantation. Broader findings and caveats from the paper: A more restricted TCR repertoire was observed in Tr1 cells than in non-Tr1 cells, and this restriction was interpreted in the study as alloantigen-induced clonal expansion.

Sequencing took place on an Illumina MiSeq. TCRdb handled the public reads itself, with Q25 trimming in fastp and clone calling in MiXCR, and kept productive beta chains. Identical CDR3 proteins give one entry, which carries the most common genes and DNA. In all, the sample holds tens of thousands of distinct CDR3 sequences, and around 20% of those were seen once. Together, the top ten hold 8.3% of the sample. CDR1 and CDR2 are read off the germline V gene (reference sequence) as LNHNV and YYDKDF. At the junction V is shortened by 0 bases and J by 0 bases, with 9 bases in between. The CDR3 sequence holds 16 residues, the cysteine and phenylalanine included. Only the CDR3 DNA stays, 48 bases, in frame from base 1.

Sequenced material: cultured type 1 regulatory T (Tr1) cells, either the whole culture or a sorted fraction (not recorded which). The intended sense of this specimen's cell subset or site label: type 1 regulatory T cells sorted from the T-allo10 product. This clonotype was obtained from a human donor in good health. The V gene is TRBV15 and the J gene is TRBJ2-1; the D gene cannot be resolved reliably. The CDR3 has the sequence CATSRDLQSSYNEQFF. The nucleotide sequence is TGTGCCACCAGCAGAGATCTACAGAGCTCCTACAATGAGCAGTTCTTC. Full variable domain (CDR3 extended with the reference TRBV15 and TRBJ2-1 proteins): DAMVIQNPRYQVTQFGKPVTLSCSQTLNHNVMYWYQQKSSQAPKLLFHYYDKDFNNEADTPDNFQSRRPNTSFCFLDIRSPGLGDTAMYLCATSRDLQSSYNEQFFGPGTRLTVL.